This T cell receptor beta chain is from a study of beta chain features in type 1 diabetes (dated by TCRdb to the late 2010s). In the study overall: No differences in mean age, gender distribution, total cell number or subset yield were found between patients and healthy donors. A total of some 100,000,000 sorted cells were examined across all samples, and the number of cells per subset was strongly correlated with RNA yield. Regulatory and stem cell-like memory subsets were isolated from only 8 patients and roughly 8 healthy donors, whereas naive and central memory subsets came from all 30 or so donors. In the study, recently diagnosed type 1 diabetes patients and matched healthy donors were compared on the TCRB repertoires of their sorted circulating CD4+ T cell subsets.

This clone was seen a handful of times. Its antigen is still unknown. No clone much larger than this one lies a single base away; base qualities are absent. Each donor gave one peripheral blood draw, about 110 mL on average, collected into heparinised tubes. Using a panel that included CD45RO, CCR7, CD25, CD127, CD95 and CD27, naive, central memory, regulatory and stem cell-like memory CD4+ T cells were sorted on a BD FACSAria II. All sorted populations exceeded 95% purity. PBMCs were separated immediately by Lymphoprep density gradient centrifugation and were stained directly, without being cultured. Samples were stained and sorted in pairs, with one healthy donor and one patient per experiment, so that batch effects were minimized. Results and caveats for the whole study, not just this receptor: Shorter templates might have been favored by PCR, but patient and control samples were amplified and corrected together, so both groups would have been affected equally by any skew. Naive, central memory and regulatory TCRB repertoires appeared to be more similar among patients than among healthy donors. Because the HLA sub-analyses included only small numbers of individuals, any influence of HLA type on TCRB rearrangement was left unresolved. In all four CD4+ subsets, TCRB CDR3 length was moderately but significantly shorter in type 1 diabetes patients. Sequencing cDNA rather than genomic DNA could over-represent highly expressing activated cells, although activation and CD3 levels did not differ between groups. Fewer insertions and more nucleotide deletions at VDJ recombination sites were observed in patients with type 1 diabetes, implying thymic rearrangement abnormalities.

All of the isolated RNA was reverse transcribed with the High Capacity cDNA Reverse Transcription Kit, so expressed TCRB transcripts were sequenced. Deep immunoSEQ sequencing was performed on naive, central memory and regulatory T cell samples, with an average of around 3.5 million total reads per sample. After sorted cells were lysed in RLT buffer, RNA was extracted with DNase-treated RNeasy Micro or Mini kits, with the choice depending on cell number. To prevent cross-contamination, each cell subset was processed individually, whereas patient and healthy donor samples were processed jointly. The immunoSEQ multiplex PCR was used to amplify TCRB sequences from cDNA, yielding 87-bp fragments that span the CDR3 region. Amplicons were sequenced on the Illumina HiSeq platform. The original pipeline was this. PCR bias was computationally corrected using synthetic template baselines, reads within Hamming distance 2 were collapsed, and singletons that could not be merged were discarded. Reads were aligned to IMGT to assign V, D and J genes, CDR3 length, and insertions or deletions at six rearrangement sites. Clonotype counts were normalized to sorted cell number within each subset before computing true diversity and Gini coefficients with the tcR R package. Repertoire sharing was quantified using the overlap coefficient calculated on TCRB nucleotide sequences. Out-of-frame TCRB sequences from naive cells were analyzed to stand in for the pre-selection repertoire. As stored in TCRdb, this immuneACCESS dataset retains in-frame rearrangements with V and J assigned. A fraction of the clones does not appear; measured against another copy, unresolved V genes explain less than half of the discrepancy, and the remainder lacks a known reason. Clonal size and the V and J genes are those of that table, whereas D and trimming came from the DNA. The sample has under 350,000 clones on record, 24% of them singletons. The biggest ten clones account for about 0.012% of the sample.

V lost 4 bases and J lost 0 bases; the stretch between them is 10 bases long. CDR1 and CDR2 are read off the germline V gene as SGHVS and FQNEAQ. Including the terminal cysteine and phenylalanine, the CDR3 comprises 15 residues. Only the CDR3 DNA stays, 45 bases, in frame from base 1. Sample: naive CD4+ T cells from blood. In the paper's terms, the cell subset or site label means: true naive CD4+ T cells. The chain links TRBV7-8 with TRBJ2-1; the D gene remains uncertain. This clonotype originated in a woman in her twenties or thirties with type 1 diabetes. The bases are TGTGCCAGCAGCTCTTCTCGTCTCTCCTACAATGAGCAGTTCTTC. Its translation is CASSSSRLSYNEQFF. Full variable domain (CDR3 extended with the reference TRBV7-8 and TRBJ2-1 proteins): GAGVSQSPRYKVAKRGQDVALRCDPISGHVSLFWYQQALGQGPEFLTYFQNEAQLDKSGLPSDRFFAERPEGSVSTLKIQRTQQEDSAVYLCASSSSRLSYNEQFFGPGTRLTVL.